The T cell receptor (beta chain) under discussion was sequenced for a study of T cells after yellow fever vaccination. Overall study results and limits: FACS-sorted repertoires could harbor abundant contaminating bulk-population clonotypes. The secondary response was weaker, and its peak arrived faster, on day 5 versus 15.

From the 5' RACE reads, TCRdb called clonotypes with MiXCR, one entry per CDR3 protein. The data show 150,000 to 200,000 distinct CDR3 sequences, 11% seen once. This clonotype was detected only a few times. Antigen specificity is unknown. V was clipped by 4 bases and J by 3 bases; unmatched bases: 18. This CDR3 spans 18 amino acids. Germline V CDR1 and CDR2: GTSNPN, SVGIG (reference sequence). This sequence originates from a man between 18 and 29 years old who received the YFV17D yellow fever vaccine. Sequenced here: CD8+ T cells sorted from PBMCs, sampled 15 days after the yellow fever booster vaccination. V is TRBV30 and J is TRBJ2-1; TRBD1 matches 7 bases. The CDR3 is CAWISLNRGRKDYNEQFF. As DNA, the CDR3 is TGTGCCTGGATTTCACTCAACAGGGGACGAAAAGACTACAATGAGCAGTTCTTC.